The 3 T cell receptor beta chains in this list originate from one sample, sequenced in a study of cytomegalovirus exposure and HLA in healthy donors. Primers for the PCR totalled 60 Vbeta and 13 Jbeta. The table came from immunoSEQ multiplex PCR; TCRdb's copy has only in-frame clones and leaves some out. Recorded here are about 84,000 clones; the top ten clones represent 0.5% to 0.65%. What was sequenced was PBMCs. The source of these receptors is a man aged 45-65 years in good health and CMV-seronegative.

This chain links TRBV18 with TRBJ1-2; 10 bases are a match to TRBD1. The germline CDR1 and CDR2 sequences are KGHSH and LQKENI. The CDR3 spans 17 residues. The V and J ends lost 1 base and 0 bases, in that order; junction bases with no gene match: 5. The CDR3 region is CASSPRQGALSNYGYTF. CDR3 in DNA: TGTGCCAGCTCACCACGACAGGGGGCACTATCTAACTATGGCTACACCTTC.

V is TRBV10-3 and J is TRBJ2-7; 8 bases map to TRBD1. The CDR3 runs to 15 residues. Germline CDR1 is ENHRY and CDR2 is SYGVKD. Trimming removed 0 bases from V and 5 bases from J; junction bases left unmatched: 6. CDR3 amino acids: CAISESRAGGHEQYF. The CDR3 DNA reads TGTGCCATCAGTGAGTCGAGGGCAGGGGGCCACGAGCAGTACTTC.

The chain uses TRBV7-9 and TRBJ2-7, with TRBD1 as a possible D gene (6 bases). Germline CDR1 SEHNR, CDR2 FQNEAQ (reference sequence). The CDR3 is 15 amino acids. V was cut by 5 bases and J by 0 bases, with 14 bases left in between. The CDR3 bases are TGTGCCAGCAGCCTGGACAGCCGCAACTCCTACGAGCAGTACTTC. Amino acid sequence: CASSLDSRNSYEQYF.